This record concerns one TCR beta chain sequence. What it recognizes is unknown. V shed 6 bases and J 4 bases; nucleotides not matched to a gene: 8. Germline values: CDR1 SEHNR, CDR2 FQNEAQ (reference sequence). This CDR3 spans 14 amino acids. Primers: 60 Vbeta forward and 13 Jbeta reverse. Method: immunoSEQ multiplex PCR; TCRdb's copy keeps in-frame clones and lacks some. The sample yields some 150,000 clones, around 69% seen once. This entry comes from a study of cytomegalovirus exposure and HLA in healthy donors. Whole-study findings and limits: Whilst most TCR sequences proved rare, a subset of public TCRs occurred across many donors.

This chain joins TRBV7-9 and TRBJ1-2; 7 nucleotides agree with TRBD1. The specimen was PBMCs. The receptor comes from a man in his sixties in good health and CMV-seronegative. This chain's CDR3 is CASSFNRGSYGYTF. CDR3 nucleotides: TGTGCCAGCAGTTTTAACAGGGGTTCCTATGGCTACACCTTC.